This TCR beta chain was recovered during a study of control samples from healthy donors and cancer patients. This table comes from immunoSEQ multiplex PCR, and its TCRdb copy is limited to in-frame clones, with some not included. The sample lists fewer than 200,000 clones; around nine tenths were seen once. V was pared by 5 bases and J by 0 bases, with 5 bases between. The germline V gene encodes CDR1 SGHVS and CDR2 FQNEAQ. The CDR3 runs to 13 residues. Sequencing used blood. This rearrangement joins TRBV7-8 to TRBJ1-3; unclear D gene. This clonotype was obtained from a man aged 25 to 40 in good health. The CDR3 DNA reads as TGTGCCAGCAGCGCAGGCTCTGGAAACACCATATATTTT. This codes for CASSAGSGNTIYF.